Described below is a single T cell receptor beta chain sequence and its context. The CDR3 sequence is 16 residues long. Germline-derived CDR1 and CDR2 are MRHNA and SNTAGT. V lost 4 bases, J lost 6 bases, and 15 bases stayed unmatched. This entry belongs to a study of cytomegalovirus exposure and HLA in healthy donors. Both 60 Vbeta primers and 13 Jbeta primers went into the PCR. Libraries were prepared by immunoSEQ multiplex PCR; TCRdb keeps only in-frame clonotypes and omits some of them. Of 110,000 to 150,000 clones in the sample, 75% to 80% were seen once. Sample: PBMCs. This chain links TRBV6-4 with TRBJ2-7; 7 bases agree with TRBD2. The receptor was derived from a woman between 50 and 59 years old in good health and CMV-seronegative. CDR3 protein: CASSVQGGLRAGEQYF. CDR3 DNA sequence: TGTGCCAGCAGTGTCCAGGGAGGGTTACGCGCTGGCGAGCAGTACTTC.